The clone carrying this T cell receptor (beta chain) was seen repeatedly, ten times or more. Its target is not known. Germline assignment: CDR1 SGHTA and CDR2 FQGNSA. V shed 6 bases and J shed 5 bases, with 14 bases lying between them. The CDR3 runs 14 residues. This specimen comes from a study of T cell repertoires in cytomegalovirus infection. Study as a whole: As its CMV epitopes, the study selected recently identified HLA-C-restricted and well-studied HLA-B-restricted targets.

From the reads, TCRdb called clonotypes with MiXCR, one entry per CDR3 protein. The sample has about 500,000 distinct CDR3 sequences; 33% are singletons. The V call is TRBV7-2, the J call TRBJ1-3; D is possibly TRBD1 (6 bases). The material was cultured PBMCs, obtained from culture after CMV antigen stimulation. The TCR comes from a human donor in good health (CMV status not recorded). Some clones in this sample may be carry-over from other donors' samples. In nucleotides, the CDR3 is TGTGCCAGCAGTCCCGACAGGAGAAGAAACACCATATATTTT. Its protein product is CASSPDRRRNTIYF. Variable domain in full (rest from reference TRBV7-2 and TRBJ1-3): GAGVSQSPSNKVTEKGKDVELRCDPISGHTALYWYRQSLGQGLEFLIYFQGNSAPDKSGLPSDRFSAERTGGSVSTLTIQRTQQEDSAVYLCASSPDRRRNTIYFGEGSWLTVV.